This is a list of T cell receptor beta chains from one sample in a study of Graves' ophthalmopathy and Graves' hyperthyroidism. TCRdb recomputed calls from the multiplex PCR reads with MiXCR, one row per CDR3 protein. The table shows about 1.2 million distinct CDR3 sequences, with 36% occurring only once. The sequencing sample was made of peripheral blood or thyroid tissue (not recorded which). Receptor source: an adult man with Graves' hyperthyroidism. Both conserved end residues are part of each CDR3. The order of the fields is J gene, V gene, CDR3 protein.

j_gene: TRBJ2-5
v_gene: TRBV6-5
CDR3aa: CASSSRGGQYF

j_gene: NA
v_gene: TRBV29-1
CDR3aa: CSVDEGDYEQFF

j_gene: TRBJ2-5
v_gene: TRBV25-1
CDR3aa: CASSVVTAQETQYF

j_gene: NA
v_gene: TRBV24-1
CDR3aa: CATSEGGTSGSYGHEQFF

j_gene: TRBJ2-6
v_gene: TRBV7-2
CDR3aa: CASSQTGTGSYWANVLTF

j_gene: TRBJ2-7
v_gene: TRBV5-1
CDR3aa: CASSPQTSSYEQYF

j_gene: TRBJ1-6
v_gene: TRBV15
CDR3aa: CATSLLRDEPLHF

j_gene: TRBJ2-7
v_gene: TRBV20-1
CDR3aa: CSAGRLATYEQYF

j_gene: TRBJ2-7
v_gene: TRBV11-3
CDR3aa: CASSLTSGNSYEQYF

j_gene: TRBJ1-2
v_gene: TRBV20-1
CDR3aa: CSARHVGGTIDGYTF

j_gene: TRBJ2-7
v_gene: TRBV29-1
CDR3aa: CSVEGGTSGYEQYF

j_gene: TRBJ1-6
v_gene: TRBV2
CDR3aa: CAKAGTPNSPLHF

j_gene: TRBJ2-6
v_gene: TRBV10-2
CDR3aa: CASSPKQGRLRANVLTF

j_gene: TRBJ1-1
v_gene: TRBV28
CDR3aa: CASSLGQKKAFF

j_gene: TRBJ1-5
v_gene: TRBV20-1
CDR3aa: CSASPGWSNQPQHF

j_gene: TRBJ1-5
v_gene: TRBV19
CDR3aa: CASSLSGAQPQHF

j_gene: TRBJ2-2
v_gene: TRBV13
CDR3aa: CASSLGRSELGELFF

j_gene: TRBJ2-6
v_gene: TRBV10-3
CDR3aa: CASSYMSGRTGANVLTF

j_gene: TRBJ2-5
v_gene: TRBV20-1
CDR3aa: CSANGLAGGPGETQYF

j_gene: TRBJ1-5
v_gene: TRBV20-1
CDR3aa: CSAEPDGPNQPQHF

j_gene: TRBJ2-2
v_gene: TRBV4-3
CDR3aa: CASSPTQWGGTGELFF

j_gene: TRBJ1-1
v_gene: TRBV7-9
CDR3aa: CASSRTVGSTEAFF

j_gene: TRBJ1-1
v_gene: TRBV5-1
CDR3aa: CASSPNGGPNTEAFF

j_gene: TRBJ1-4
v_gene: TRBV2
CDR3aa: CASRGQRNEKLFF

j_gene: TRBJ1-4
v_gene: TRBV2
CDR3aa: CASSEGLEKLFF

j_gene: TRBJ2-2
v_gene: TRBV2
CDR3aa: CASRVSTGLNTGELFF

j_gene: TRBJ2-2
v_gene: TRBV19
CDR3aa: CAIKSTGGAGELFF

j_gene: TRBJ1-1
v_gene: TRBV5-8
CDR3aa: CASSLAADSLIAFF

j_gene: TRBJ2-2
v_gene: TRBV7-9
CDR3aa: CASRPLAVTGELFF

j_gene: TRBJ1-5
v_gene: TRBV5-6
CDR3aa: CASSLRGRHQPQHF

j_gene: TRBJ2-7
v_gene: TRBV6-5
CDR3aa: CASSYVASGNNEQYF

j_gene: TRBJ1-5
v_gene: TRBV2
CDR3aa: CASSEGGSGNQPQHF

j_gene: TRBJ2-7
v_gene: TRBV2
CDR3aa: CASSVGEGFSEQYF

j_gene: TRBJ2-7
v_gene: TRBV7-9
CDR3aa: CASSLRKTRGSYEQYF

j_gene: TRBJ1-5
v_gene: TRBV19
CDR3aa: CATTSRNQPQHF

j_gene: TRBJ2-7
v_gene: TRBV4-1
CDR3aa: CASSQVSPSDVYEQYF